This T cell receptor (beta chain) stems from a study of cytomegalovirus exposure and HLA in healthy donors. The trim removed 0 bases at V and 9 bases at J, leaving 0 bases unmatched. CDR1 is SGDLS, CDR2 YYNGEE, per germline. The CDR3 runs 12 residues. To note about this clone: The target antigen is unknown.

General study results and limits: There were 164 TCR beta chains listed as cytomegalovirus-associated.

13 Jbeta primers and 60 Vbeta primers were used for the PCR. Using immunoSEQ multiplex PCR, the repertoire was profiled, and TCRdb retains in-frame clones only, with some absent. The table shows 40,000 to 55,000 clones, with approximately 85% occurring only once. The chain couples TRBV9 to TRBJ2-1; 7 bases agree with TRBD2. This receptor was obtained from a boy aged 10-17 years in good health and CMV-seropositive. The sample taken for sequencing was PBMCs. The CDR3 spells CASSVERGEQFF. The DNA of the CDR3 is TGTGCCAGCAGCGTAGAGCGGGGTGAGCAGTTCTTC.